This T cell receptor beta chain was sequenced for a study of cytotoxic CD8 clonotypes in ibrutinib-treated CLL. On the study more broadly: Following a median around 13 months of treatment, with a range of 6 to 36, response samples were taken. Study-level findings and limits: Rare overall, public clonotypes shrank or held steady under therapy.

Trimming shortened V by 3 bases and J by 6 bases, and 9 bases separated the two germline ends. There are 12 residues in the CDR3. Germline CDR1 is LNHDA and CDR2 is SQIVND (reference sequence). Depths of 1 in 200,000 to 1 in 1 million T cells were the sequencing target. Here immunoSEQ multiplex PCR was the method, and the copy in TCRdb shows in-frame clones only, minus some. The data hold around 200,000 clones, with 79% observed a single time. On this clone: Its antigen is not identified.

This material consisted of PBMCs, taken after 12 months of ibrutinib treatment. The chain recombines TRBV19 with TRBJ2-7, with a tentative D call TRBD1 (5 bases). The TCR sequence derives from a human donor with chronic lymphocytic leukemia. As DNA, the CDR3 is TGTGCCAGTAGTATGGGAAGGGGCGAGCAGTACTTC. This translates into CASSMGRGEQYF.